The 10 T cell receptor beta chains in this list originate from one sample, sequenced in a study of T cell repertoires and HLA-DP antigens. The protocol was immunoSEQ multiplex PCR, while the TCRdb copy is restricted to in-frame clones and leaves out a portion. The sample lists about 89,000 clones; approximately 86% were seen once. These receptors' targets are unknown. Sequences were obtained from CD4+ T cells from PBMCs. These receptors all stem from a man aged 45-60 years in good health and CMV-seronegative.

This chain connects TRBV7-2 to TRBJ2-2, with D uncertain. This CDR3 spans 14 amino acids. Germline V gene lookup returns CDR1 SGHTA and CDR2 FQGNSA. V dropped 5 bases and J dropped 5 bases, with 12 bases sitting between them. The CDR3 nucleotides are TGTGCCAGCAGCGAAATGCAGGCGACCGGGGAGCTGTTTTTT. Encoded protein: CASSEMQATGELFF.

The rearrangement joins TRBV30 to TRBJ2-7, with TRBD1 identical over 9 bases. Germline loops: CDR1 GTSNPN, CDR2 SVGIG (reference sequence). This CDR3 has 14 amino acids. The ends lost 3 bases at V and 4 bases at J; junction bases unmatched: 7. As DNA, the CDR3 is TGTGCCTGGAGCGCAGGCGACAGGGGGTACGAGCAGTACTTC. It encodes CAWSAGDRGYEQYF.

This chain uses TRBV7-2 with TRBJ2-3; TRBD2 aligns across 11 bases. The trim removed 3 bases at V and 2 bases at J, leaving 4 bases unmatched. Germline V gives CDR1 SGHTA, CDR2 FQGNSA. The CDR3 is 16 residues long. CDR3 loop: CASSFRLAGTTDTQYF. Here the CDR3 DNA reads TGTGCCAGCAGCTTCAGACTAGCGGGGACCACAGATACGCAGTATTTT.

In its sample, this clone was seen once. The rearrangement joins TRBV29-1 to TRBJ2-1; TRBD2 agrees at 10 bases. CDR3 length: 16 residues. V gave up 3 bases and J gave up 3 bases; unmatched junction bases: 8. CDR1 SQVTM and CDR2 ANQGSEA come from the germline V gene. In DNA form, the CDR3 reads TGCAGCGTTGAGCCCAGGACTAGCGGTTACTACAATGAGCAGTTCTTC. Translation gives CSVEPRTSGYYNEQFF.

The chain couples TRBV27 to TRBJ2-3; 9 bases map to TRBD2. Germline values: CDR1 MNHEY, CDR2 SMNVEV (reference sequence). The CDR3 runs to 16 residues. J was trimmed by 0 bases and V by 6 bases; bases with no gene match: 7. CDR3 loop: CASSPGLAPSTDTQYF. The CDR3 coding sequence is TGTGCCAGCAGCCCTGGACTAGCGCCTAGCACAGATACGCAGTATTTT.

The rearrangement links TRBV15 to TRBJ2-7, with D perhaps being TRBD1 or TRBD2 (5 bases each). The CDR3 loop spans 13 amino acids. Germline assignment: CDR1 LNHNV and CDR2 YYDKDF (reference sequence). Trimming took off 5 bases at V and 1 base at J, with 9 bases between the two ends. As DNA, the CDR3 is TGTGCCACCAGCGGGGACGAATCCTACGAGCAGTACTTC. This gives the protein CATSGDESYEQYF.

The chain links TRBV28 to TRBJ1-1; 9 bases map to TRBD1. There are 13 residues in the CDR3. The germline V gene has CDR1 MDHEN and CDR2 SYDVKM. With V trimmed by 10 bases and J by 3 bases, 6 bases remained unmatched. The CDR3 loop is CATQRQGDTEAFF. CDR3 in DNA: TGTGCCACCCAGCGACAGGGGGACACTGAAGCTTTCTTT.

The CDR3 is CASSRDRGRTDTQYF. For the CDR3, the DNA is TGTGCCAGCAGCAGGGACAGGGGGCGGACAGATACGCAGTATTTT. The chain employs TRBV2 and TRBJ2-3; TRBD1 aligns across 12 bases. The CDR3 length is 15 residues. V was pared by 6 bases and J by 3 bases, with 4 bases of the junction left unmatched. Germline V CDR1 and CDR2: SNHLY, FYNNEI.

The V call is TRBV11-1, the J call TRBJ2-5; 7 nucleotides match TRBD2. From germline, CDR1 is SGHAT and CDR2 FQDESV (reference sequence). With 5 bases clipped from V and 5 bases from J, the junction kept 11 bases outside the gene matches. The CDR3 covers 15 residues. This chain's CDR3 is CASSNRGGGSETQYF. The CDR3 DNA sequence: TGTGCCAGCAGCAACAGAGGCGGCGGGAGTGAGACCCAGTACTTC.

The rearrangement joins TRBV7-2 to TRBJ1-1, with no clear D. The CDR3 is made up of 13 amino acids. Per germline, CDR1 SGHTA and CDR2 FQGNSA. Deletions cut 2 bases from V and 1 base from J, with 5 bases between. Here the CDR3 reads CASSLFENTEAFF. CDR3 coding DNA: TGTGCCAGCAGCTTATTCGAGAACACTGAAGCTTTCTTT.